This T cell receptor (beta chain) originates from a study of identical twins (TCRdb year 2016). With respect to the entire study: To test whether fetal clonotypes persist, this study deep-sequenced TCR alpha and beta repertoires from monozygotic twins, from unrelated adults of various ages, and from cord blood. Replicate twin experiments were performed at different times using different library preparation protocols to rule out contamination. Summary of the overall study and its limitations: Zero-insertion analyses could be partly confounded by invariant T cells such as MAIT and iNKT, although diverse VJ usage argued against such confounding for most clonotypes. The excess sharing between twins in beta out-of-frame sequences was weaker because fewer shared sequences reduced the signal-to-noise ratio. Abundant cord blood beta clonotypes had fewer insertions, young adult naive repertoires showed a similar but weaker trend, and memory repertoires showed no such trend. Recombination models systematically underestimated out-of-frame TCR alpha sharing in monozygotic twins but agreed with sharing between unrelated individuals. Compared with coincidental sharing between unrelated individuals, an excess of low generation-probability sequences was observed among out-of-frame TCR alpha sequences shared between twins. Because the same donors could not be followed over many years, the conclusions depended on cross-sectional statistical analysis.

Every donor in the study was a healthy Caucasian. The library was obtained by 5' RACE. Reads for this sample came from an Illumina HiSeq 2000. A universal primer binding site was added through template switching, and the final cDNA carried a unique molecular identifier so that TCR cDNA molecules could be counted accurately. First-strand cDNA for TCR alpha and beta chains was synthesized from specific primers in the conserved constant-segment region. Each cDNA library was double barcoded, with a SMART-Mk sample barcode plus Illumina barcodes, to control for contamination. Two successive PCR steps introduced TruSeq adapter sequences along with Illumina sample barcodes. The TCR alpha and beta cDNA libraries were sequenced on the Illumina HiSeq platform using custom primers. For the original study's pipeline: Unique molecular identifiers were extracted from raw reads with MiGEC, and CDR3 positions were determined with MiXCR. Recombination models were inferred per individual with the repgenHMM and IGoR tools using an EM algorithm. The tcR package in R was used for shared clonotype analysis, with sharing normalized by the product of cloneset sizes. To study raw recombination free of thymic and clonal selection effects, out-of-frame nonproductive sequences were analyzed. In TCRdb, the public reads were trimmed at Q25 with fastp and aligned with MiXCR, with productive beta chains retained. Rows with a matching CDR3 protein are joined into one entry that keeps the most common DNA and genes. The V and J calls come from TCRdb's annotation, not from the publication. The sample table shows about 1.7 million distinct CDR3 sequences, and about 32% are seen once. Of the sample, over 0.25% falls within the top ten clones.

In its sample, this clonotype was seen a few times. Its antigen is currently not known. Base qualities are not at hand, and no much larger clone is one base apart. The TCR comes from a newborn girl in good health. Sequencing was done on a sample of cord blood.

The DNA sequence is as follows: TGTGCCACCAGTGACCCGGGACTAGCGGCCACAGATACGCAGTATTTT. Its product reads: CATSDPGLAATDTQYF. The chain is made from TRBV24-1 and TRBJ2-3, with TRBD2 identical over 11 junction bases. Counted from cysteine to phenylalanine, this CDR3 has 16 amino acids. Only CDR3 DNA is held: 48 bases, read in frame from base 1. The junction shows trimming of 4 bases on V and 2 bases on J, and the gene matches do not reach 4 bases of it. CDR1 is given as KGHDR and CDR2 as SFDVKD, both from the germline V gene.